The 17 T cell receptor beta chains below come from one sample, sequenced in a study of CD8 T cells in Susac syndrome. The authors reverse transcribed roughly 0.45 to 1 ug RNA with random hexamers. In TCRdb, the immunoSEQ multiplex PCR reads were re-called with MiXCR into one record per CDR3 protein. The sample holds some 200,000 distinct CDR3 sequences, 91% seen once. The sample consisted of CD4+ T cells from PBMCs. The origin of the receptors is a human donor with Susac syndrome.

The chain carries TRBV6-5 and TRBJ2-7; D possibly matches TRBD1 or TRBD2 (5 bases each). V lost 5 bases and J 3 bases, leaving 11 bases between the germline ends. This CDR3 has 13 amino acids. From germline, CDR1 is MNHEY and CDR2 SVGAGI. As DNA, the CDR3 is TGTGCCAGCAGTCCCCGGGACGGCTACGAGCAGTACTTC. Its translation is CASSPRDGYEQYF.

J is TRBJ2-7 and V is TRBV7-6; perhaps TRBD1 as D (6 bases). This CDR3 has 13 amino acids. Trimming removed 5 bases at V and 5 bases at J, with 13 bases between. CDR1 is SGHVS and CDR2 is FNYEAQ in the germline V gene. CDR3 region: CASSRNQGNEQYF. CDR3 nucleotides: TGTGCCAGCAGCAGAAACCAGGGGAACGAGCAGTACTTC. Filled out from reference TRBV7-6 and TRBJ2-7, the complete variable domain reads GAGVSQSPRYKVTKRGQDVALRCDPISGHVSLYWYRQALGQGPEFLTYFNYEAQQDKSGLPNDRFSAERPEGSISTLTIQRTEQRDSAMYRCASSRNQGNEQYFGPGTRLTVT.

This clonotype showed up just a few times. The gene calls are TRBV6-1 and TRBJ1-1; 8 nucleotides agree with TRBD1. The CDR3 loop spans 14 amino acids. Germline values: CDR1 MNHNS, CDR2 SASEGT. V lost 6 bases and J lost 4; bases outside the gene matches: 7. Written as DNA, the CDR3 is TGTGCCAGCAGCAGAGCAGGGGGCCTCACTGAAGCTTTCTTT. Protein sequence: CASSRAGGLTEAFF.

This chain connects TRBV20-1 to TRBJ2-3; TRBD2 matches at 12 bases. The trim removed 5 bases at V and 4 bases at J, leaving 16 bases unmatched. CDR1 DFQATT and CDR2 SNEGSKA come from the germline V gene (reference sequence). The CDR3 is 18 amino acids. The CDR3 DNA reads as TGCAGTGCTCACCACCTAGCGGGGGGGTCGAAGGCCCCAGATACGCAGTATTTT. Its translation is CSAHHLAGGSKAPDTQYF.

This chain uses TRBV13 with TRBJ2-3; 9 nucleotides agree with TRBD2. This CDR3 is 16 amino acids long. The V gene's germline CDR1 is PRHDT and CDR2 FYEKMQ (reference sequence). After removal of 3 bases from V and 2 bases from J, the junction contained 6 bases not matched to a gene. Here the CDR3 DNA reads TGTGCCAGCAGCTTCCTAGCGGGGCAACCCACAGATACGCAGTATTTT. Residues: CASSFLAGQPTDTQYF.

CDR3 nucleotide sequence: TGCAGTGCTTCCCGAACAAGATCCGGGACTAGCTACGAGCAGTACTTC. Translation gives CSASRTRSGTSYEQYF. This chain joins TRBV20-1 and TRBJ2-7; TRBD2 agrees at 8 bases. Germline CDR1 DFQATT, CDR2 SNEGSKA (reference sequence). V trimming: 5 bases; J trimming: 3 bases; junction bases outside the gene matches: 15. The CDR3 is made up of 16 amino acids.

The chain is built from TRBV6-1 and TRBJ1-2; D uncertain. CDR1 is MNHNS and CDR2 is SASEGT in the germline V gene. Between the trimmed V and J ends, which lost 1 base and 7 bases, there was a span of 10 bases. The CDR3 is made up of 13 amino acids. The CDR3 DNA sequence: TGTGCCAGCAGTGAAGAAGAAGACCTTGGCTACACCTTC. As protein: CASSEEEDLGYTF.

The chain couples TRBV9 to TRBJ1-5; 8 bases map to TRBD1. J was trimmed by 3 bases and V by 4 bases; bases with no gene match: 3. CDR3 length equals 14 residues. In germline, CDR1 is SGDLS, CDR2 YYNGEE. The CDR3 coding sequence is TGTGCCAGCAGCACGGGACAGGACAATCAGCCCCAGCATTTT. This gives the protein CASSTGQDNQPQHF.

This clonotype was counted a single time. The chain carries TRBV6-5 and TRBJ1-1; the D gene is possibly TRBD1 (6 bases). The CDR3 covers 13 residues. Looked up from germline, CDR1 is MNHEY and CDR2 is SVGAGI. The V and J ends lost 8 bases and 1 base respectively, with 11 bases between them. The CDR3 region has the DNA TGTGCCAGCTTCAAGACAGGGAACACTGAAGCTTTCTTT. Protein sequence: CASFKTGNTEAFF.

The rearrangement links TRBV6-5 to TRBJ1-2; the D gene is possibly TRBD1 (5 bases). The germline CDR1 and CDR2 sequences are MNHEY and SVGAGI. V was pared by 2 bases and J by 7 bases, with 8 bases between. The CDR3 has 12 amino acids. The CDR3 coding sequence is TGTGCCAGCAGTTACGGGGGGTCTGGCTACACCTTC. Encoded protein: CASSYGGSGYTF.

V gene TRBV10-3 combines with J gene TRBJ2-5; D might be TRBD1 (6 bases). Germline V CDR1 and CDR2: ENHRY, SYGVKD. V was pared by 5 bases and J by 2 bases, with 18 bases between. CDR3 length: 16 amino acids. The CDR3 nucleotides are TGTGCCATCAGTTCCAAACTCGAGACAGGACAAGAGACCCAGTACTTC. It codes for CAISSKLETGQETQYF.

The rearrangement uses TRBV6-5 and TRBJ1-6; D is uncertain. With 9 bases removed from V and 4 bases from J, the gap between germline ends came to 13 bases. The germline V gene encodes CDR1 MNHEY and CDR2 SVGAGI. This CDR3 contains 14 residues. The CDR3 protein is CASTTQYYNSPLHF. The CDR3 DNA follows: TGTGCCAGTACCACCCAGTATTATAATTCACCCCTCCACTTT.

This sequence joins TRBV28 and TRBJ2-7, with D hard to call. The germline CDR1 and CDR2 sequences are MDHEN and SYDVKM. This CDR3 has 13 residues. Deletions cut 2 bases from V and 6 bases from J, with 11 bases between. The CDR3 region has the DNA TGTGCCAGCAGTTTAGGGCCGGTCCCCGAGCAGTACTTC. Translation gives CASSLGPVPEQYF. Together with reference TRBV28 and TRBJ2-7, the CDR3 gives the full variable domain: DVKVTQSSRYLVKRTGEKVFLECVQDMDHENMFWYRQDPGLGLRLIYFSYDVKMKEKGDIPEGYSVSREKKERFSLILESASTNQTSMYLCASSLGPVPEQYFGPGTRLTVT.

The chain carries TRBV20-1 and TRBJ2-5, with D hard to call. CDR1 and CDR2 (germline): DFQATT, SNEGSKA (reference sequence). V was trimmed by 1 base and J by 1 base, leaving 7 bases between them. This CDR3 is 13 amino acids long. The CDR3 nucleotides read TGCAGTGCTAGAGCGATGGGCCAAGAGACCCAGTACTTC. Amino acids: CSARAMGQETQYF.

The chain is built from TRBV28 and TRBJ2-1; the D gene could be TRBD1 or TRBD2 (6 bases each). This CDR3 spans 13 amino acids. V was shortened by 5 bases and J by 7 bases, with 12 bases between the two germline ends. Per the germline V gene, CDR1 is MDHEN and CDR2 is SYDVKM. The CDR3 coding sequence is TGTGCCAGCAGTAGGGGGGTGGAAAATGAGCAGTTCTTC. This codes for CASSRGVENEQFF.

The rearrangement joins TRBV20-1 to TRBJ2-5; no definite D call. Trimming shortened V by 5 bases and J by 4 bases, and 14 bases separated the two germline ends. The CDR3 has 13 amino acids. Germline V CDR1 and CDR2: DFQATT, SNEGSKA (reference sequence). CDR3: CSAPPERTETQYF. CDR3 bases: TGCAGTGCTCCCCCAGAGCGCACAGAGACCCAGTACTTC.

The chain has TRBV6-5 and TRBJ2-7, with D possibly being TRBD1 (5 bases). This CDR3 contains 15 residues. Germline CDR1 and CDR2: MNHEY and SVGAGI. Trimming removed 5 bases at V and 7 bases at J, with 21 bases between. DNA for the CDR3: TGTGCCAGCAGTGGGTCACTGTTTGGGGCCCCTGAGCAGTACTTC. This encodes CASSGSLFGAPEQYF.